This TCR beta chain comes out of a study of regulatory T cells in long-lasting Graves disease. At least ten counts were recorded for this clonotype. Trimming removed 0 bases from V and 6 bases from J, with 14 bases in between. The CDR3 consists of 15 residues. Per germline, CDR1 LGHDT and CDR2 YNNKEL (reference sequence). The TCR beta library used iRepertoire HTBI primers with Arm-PCR amplification of CDR3. In the source study's methods: The samples included 60 to 65 TRBV and about 13 TRBJ segments. TCRdb itself ran the multiplex PCR reads through MiXCR, one entry per CDR3 protein. These V and J calls originate from TCRdb's pipeline instead of the authors' own analysis. The sample records over 400,000 distinct CDR3 sequences, around 15% being singletons. Regarding time point: newly diagnosed GD, antithyroid drugs for less than 3 months. The TCR library was prepared using RNA isolated from PBMCs. These data also featured in a second study, about T cells in Graves' hyperthyroidism and ophthalmopathy. That source adds: The HTBI primer set drove a first-round RT-PCR of the TCR CDR3. Ophthalmopathy and stable hyperthyroidism were separated by a 13 V-J model.

The rearrangement links TRBV3-1 to TRBJ1-2; D gene unclear. The clonotype comes from a woman between 50 and 59 years old with Graves disease. The starting material was peripheral blood mononuclear cells (PBMCs), obtained at new diagnosis, from a patient treated with antithyroid drugs. CDR3 bases: TGTGCCAGCAGCCAAGATTGGGGAGCCATCGATGGCTACACCTTC. It yields the protein CASSQDWGAIDGYTF.